These 6 T cell receptor beta chains were all obtained from the same sample, sequenced in a study of vaccination and CD4 T cells after COVID-19. Cultured CD4+ T cell DNA underwent sequencing with the Oncomine TCR Beta short-read assay. TCRdb reanalysed the PCR reads using MiXCR and keeps one entry per CDR3 protein. This table holds about 6,000 distinct CDR3 sequences, roughly 35% found once. Regarding treatment: approximately nine-day PBMC culture with coronavirus spike peptide pools or control peptides (ViraFEST assay). From the unexposed donor, CD4+ T cells were collected ahead of the COVID-19 pandemic (2011-2018). Which antigens these TCRs recognize remains unknown. Sequenced input: CD4+ T cells from blood, cultured in vitro. The source of these receptors is a human donor in good health.

This clonotype qualifies as medium-sized. This chain joins TRBV20-1 and TRBJ1-5, with TRBD1 identical over 7 bases. With 3 bases clipped from V and 0 bases from J, the junction kept 5 bases outside the gene matches. Per germline, CDR1 DFQATT and CDR2 SNEGSKA (reference sequence). This CDR3 has 15 amino acids. CDR3 DNA sequence: TGCAGTGCTAGGATGACAGGGAATAGCAATCAGCCCCAGCATTTT. It is translated as CSARMTGNSNQPQHF.

The chain recombines TRBV25-1 with TRBJ2-2; D gene uncertain. The CDR3 length is 12 residues. CDR1 is MGHDK, CDR2 SYGVNS, per germline. Deletions cut 10 bases from V and 7 bases from J, with 13 bases between. The CDR3 spells CATTFEFGELFF. The CDR3 DNA reads as TGTGCCACCACCTTCGAGTTCGGGGAGCTGTTTTTT.

The chain combines TRBV30 with TRBJ2-3; D is unresolved. The CDR3 loop spans 13 amino acids. Trimming cost V 4 bases and J 0 bases, with 8 bases left between them. Germline CDR1 GTSNPN, CDR2 SVGIG (reference sequence). For the CDR3, the DNA is TGTGCCTGGACCTGGGCTAGCACAGATACGCAGTATTTT. Residues: CAWTWASTDTQYF.

This sequence joins TRBV30 and TRBJ2-7, with no clear D. CDR1 and CDR2 from the germline V gene are GTSNPN and SVGIG (reference sequence). The ends were cut back, 3 bases at V and 4 bases at J, with 13 bases in the middle. This CDR3 region has 13 residues. DNA for the CDR3: TGTGCCTGGAGCCTTATGTCCCCATACGAGCAGTACTTC. Its protein product is CAWSLMSPYEQYF.

CDR3: CSASGGELFF. CDR3 DNA: TGCAGTGCTAGTGGCGGGGAGCTGTTTTTT. V usage is TRBV20-1 and J usage is TRBJ2-2; D ambiguous. This CDR3 region has 10 residues. Germline values: CDR1 DFQATT, CDR2 SNEGSKA (reference sequence). Trimming left V 3 bases short and J 7 bases short, with 3 bases between.

This clonotype was detected only once. The chain combines TRBV5-4 with TRBJ1-6; maybe TRBD1 (6 bases). Trimming took off 9 bases at V and 8 bases at J, with 15 bases between the two ends. The CDR3 is made up of 13 amino acids. Germline CDR1 reads SGHNT; CDR2 reads YYREEE (reference sequence). The CDR3 coding sequence is TGTGCCATCGCATCGGACAGTGATTCACCCCTCCACTTT. Protein product: CAIASDSDSPLHF.